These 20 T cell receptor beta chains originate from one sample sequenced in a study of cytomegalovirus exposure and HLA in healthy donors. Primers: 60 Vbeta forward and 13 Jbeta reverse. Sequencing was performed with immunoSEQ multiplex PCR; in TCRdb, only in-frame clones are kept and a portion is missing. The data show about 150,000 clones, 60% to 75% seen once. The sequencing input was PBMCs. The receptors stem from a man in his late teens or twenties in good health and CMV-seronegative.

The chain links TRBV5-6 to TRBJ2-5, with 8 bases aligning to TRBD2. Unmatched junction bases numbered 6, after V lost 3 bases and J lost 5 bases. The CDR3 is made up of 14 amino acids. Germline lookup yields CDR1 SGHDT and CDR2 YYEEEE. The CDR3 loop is CASSYRGGPETQYF. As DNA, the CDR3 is TGTGCCAGCAGCTACCGGGGGGGCCCGGAGACCCAGTACTTC.

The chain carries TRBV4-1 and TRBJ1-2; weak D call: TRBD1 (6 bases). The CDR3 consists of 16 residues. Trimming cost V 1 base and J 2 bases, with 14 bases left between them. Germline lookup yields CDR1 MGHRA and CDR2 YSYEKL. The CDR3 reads CASSQVAGATNYGYTF. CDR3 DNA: TGCGCCAGCAGCCAAGTGGCGGGGGCCACAAACTATGGCTACACCTTC.

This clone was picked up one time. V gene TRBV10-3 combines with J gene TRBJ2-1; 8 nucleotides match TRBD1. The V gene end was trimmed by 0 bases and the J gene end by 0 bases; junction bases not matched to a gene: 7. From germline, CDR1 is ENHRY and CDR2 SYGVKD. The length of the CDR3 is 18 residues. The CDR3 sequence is CAISESTIDRGSYNEQFF. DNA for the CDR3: TGTGCCATCAGTGAGTCGACGATAGACAGGGGCTCCTACAATGAGCAGTTCTTC.

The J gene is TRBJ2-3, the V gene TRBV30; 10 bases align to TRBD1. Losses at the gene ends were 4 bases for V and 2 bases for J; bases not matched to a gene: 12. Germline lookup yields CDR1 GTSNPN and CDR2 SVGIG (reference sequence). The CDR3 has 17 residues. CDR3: CAWTTLRDRGFTDTQYF. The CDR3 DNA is TGTGCCTGGACTACGCTAAGGGACAGGGGATTCACAGATACGCAGTATTTT.

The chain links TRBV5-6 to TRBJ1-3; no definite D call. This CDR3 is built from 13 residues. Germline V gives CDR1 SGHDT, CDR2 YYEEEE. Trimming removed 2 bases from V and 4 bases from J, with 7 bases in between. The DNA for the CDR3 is TGTGCCAGCAGCTTTAACAGAGGAAACACCATATATTTT. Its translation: CASSFNRGNTIYF. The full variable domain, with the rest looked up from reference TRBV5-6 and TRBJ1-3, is DAGVTQSPTHLIKTRGQQVTLRCSPKSGHDTVSWYQQALGQGPQFIFQYYEEEERQRGNFPDRFSGHQFPNYSSELNVNALLLGDSALYLCASSFNRGNTIYFGEGSWLTVV.

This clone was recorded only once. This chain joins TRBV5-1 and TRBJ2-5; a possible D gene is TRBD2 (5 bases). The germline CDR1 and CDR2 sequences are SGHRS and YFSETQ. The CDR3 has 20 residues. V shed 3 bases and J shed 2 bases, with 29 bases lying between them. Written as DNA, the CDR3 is TGCGCCAGCAGCTGGCCGGCCGGACTCCCCAGAGTACGCCTACAAGAGACCCAGTACTTC. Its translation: CASSWPAGLPRVRLQETQYF.

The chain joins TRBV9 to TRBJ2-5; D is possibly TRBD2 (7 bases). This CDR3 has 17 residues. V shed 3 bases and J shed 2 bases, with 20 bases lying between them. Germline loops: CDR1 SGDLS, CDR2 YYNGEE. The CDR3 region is CASSDGLGGGIQETQYF. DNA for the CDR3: TGTGCCAGCAGCGACGGGCTGGGAGGGGGGATACAAGAGACCCAGTACTTC.

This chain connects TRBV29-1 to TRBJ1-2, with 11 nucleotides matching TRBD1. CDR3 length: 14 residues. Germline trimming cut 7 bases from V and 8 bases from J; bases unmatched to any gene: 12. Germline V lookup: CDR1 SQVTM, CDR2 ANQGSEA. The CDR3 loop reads CSAERGQGAGGYTF. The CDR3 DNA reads TGCAGCGCCGAACGCGGACAGGGGGCGGGCGGCTACACCTTC.

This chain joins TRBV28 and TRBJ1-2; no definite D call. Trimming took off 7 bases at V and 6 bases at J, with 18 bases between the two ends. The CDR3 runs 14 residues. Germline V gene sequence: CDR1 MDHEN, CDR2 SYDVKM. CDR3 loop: CASTTRQAIHGYTF. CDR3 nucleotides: TGTGCCAGCACCACCAGGCAGGCAATACATGGCTACACCTTC.

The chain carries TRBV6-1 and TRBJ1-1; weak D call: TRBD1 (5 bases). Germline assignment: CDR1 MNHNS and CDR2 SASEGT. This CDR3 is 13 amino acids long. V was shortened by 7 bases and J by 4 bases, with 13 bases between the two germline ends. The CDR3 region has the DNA TGTGCCAGCATAGGGCAGGGCGGCACTGAAGCTTTCTTT. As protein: CASIGQGGTEAFF.

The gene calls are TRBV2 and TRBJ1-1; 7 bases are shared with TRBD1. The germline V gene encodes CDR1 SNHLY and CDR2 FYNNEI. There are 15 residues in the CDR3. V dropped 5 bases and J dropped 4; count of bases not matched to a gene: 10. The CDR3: CASSKDRGLGTEAFF. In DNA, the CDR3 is TGTGCCAGCAGTAAGGATAGGGGGCTTGGCACTGAAGCTTTCTTT.

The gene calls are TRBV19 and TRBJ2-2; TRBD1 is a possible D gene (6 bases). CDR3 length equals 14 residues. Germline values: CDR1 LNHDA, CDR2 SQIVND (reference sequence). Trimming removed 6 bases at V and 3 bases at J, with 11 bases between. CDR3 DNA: TGTGCCAGTAGAGAACAGGGTGACACCGGGGAGCTGTTTTTT. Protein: CASREQGDTGELFF.

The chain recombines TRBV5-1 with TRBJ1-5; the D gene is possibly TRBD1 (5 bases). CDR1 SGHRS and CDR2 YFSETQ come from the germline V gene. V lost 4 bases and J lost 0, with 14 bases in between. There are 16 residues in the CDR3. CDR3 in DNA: TGCGCCAGCAGCCCGGAAGGGGAAAATAGCAATCAGCCCCAGCATTTT. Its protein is CASSPEGENSNQPQHF.

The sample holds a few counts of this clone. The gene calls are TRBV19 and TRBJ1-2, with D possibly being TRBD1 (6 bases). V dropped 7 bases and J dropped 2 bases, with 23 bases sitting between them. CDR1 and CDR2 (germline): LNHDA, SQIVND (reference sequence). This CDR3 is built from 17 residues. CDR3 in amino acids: CASTIMNGVGQNYGYTF. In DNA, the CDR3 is TGTGCCAGTACCATTATGAACGGAGTCGGACAGAACTATGGCTACACCTTC.

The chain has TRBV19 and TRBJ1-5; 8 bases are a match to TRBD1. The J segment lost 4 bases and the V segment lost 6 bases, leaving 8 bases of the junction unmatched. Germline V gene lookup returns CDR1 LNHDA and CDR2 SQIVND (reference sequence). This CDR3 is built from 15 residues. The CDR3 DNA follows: TGTGCCAGTAGCCTCCAGGGGGCACGGAATCAGCCCCAGCATTTT. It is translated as CASSLQGARNQPQHF.

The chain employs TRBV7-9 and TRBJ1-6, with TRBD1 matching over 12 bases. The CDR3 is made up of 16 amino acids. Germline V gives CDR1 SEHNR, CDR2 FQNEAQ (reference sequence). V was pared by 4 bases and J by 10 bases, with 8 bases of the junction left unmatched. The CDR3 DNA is TGTGCCAGCAGCTCCTGGGACAGGGGGCTTCGATCACCCCTCCACTTT. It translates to CASSSWDRGLRSPLHF.

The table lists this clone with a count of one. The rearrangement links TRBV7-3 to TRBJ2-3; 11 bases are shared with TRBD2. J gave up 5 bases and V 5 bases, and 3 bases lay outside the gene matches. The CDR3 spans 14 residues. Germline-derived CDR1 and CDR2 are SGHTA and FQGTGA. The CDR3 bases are TGTGCCAGCAGCCTTAGCGGGGGGGTAGATACGCAGTATTTT. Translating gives CASSLSGGVDTQYF.

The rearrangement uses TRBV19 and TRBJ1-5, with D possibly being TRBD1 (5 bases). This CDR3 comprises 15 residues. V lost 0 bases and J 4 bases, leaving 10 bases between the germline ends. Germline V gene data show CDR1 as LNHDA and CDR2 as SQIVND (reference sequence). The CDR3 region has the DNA TGTGCCAGTAGTATAGAAGCAGGGCAGAATCAGCCCCAGCATTTT. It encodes CASSIEAGQNQPQHF.

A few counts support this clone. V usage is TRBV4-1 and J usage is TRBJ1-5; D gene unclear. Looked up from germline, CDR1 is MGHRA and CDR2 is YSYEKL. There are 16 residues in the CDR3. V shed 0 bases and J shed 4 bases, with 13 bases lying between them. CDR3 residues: CASSQDGQTLNQPQHF. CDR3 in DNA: TGCGCCAGCAGCCAAGATGGGCAGACCCTAAATCAGCCCCAGCATTTT.

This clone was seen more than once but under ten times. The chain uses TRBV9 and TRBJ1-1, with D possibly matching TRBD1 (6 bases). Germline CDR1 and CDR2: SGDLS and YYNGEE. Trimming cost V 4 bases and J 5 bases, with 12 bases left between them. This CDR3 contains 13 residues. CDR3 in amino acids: CASSLLTGTEAFF. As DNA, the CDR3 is TGTGCCAGCAGCCTCCTAACAGGGACTGAAGCTTTCTTT.